This T cell receptor beta chain was retrieved from a study of T-cell memory formation after mild COVID-19 (dated by TCRdb to the early 2020s). General notes on the study: TCR sequence clusters from the two donors were largely donor specific. Longitudinal TCRalpha and TCRbeta repertoire sequencing tracked T-cell clones expanding and contracting after mild COVID-19 in a couple of donors. Two young, previously healthy adult volunteers, one female and one male, were included in the cohort. The investigation overall reported the following: The second-wave clones that peaked on day 37 were not confirmed to be SARS-CoV-2 specific. Only a couple of mild cases were covered by the study, and larger cohorts that include severe cases with pre-infection samples were considered necessary. Contracting CD4+ clones were found mainly in CM and EM memory subsets, while CD8+ clones were enriched in EMRA. The detection of some responding clones in pre-infection memory suggests that pre-existing cross-reactive memory T cells joined the SARS-CoV-2 response. Clones contracting from day 15 to 85 had balanced CD4/CD8 phenotypes, while a second wave expanding from day 15 to 37 was biased towards CD4+.

The reads were generated on an Illumina NovaSeq 6000. Using 5'RACE with constant-segment primers, TCRalpha and TCRbeta cDNA libraries were constructed, with sample barcodes and unique molecular identifiers added in the process. RNA was extracted from every sample with Trizol reagent. The libraries were amplified in two PCR steps, and the second step added a second sample barcode and Illumina TruSeq adapters. Sequencing of the libraries was done on an Illumina NovaSeq, producing 2 x 150 bp paired-end reads. Per the source publication's procedure: The reads were demultiplexed and collapsed into UMI-guided consensus sequences using migec v1.2.7. Using mixcr v2.1.11, UMI consensuses were aligned to TRA and TRB V and J templates and then assembled into clonotypes. A clonotype was counted as expanded or contracted only when both edgeR and NoisET called the clonotype significant, with the noise models trained on biological replicates. For edgeR calls, the thresholds were a false discovery rate-adjusted p below 0.01 and a log2 fold-change of 1. PCA with hierarchical clustering of max-normalized trajectories of the 1000 most abundant clonotypes was used as exploratory dynamics analysis. The CD4 or CD8 phenotype of responding clones was assigned using the separately sequenced CD4+ and CD8+ repertoires. TCRdb trimmed public reads at Q25 via fastp, called clones via MiXCR and kept in-frame beta chains. Every distinct CDR3 protein forms one entry, paired with its most common genes and DNA. Here the V and J calls rest on TCRdb's processing, not on the authors' analysis. For this sample the table gives 500,000 to 550,000 distinct CDR3 sequences, of which approximately 20% were detected only once. Of the sample, roughly an eighth falls within the top ten clones.

As encoded in the germline V gene (reference sequence), CDR1 is DFQATT while CDR2 is SNEGSKA. The CDR3 has 15 amino acids, counting the end cysteine and phenylalanine. The entry retains the CDR3 DNA only, 45 bases that are in frame from base 1. The junction shows trimming of 0 bases on V and 0 bases on J, plus 11 bases between the germline ends. Ficoll-Paque density gradient centrifugation was used to isolate PBMCs. This clonotype came up many times. No antigen is known for it. No base quality information exists; no much larger clone differs at one position. This TCR derives from an adult woman who had mild COVID-19 (a few samples of this study predate the infection). The sample titles of this study are shuffled in the database, so cell type and time point are left out; the donor was told from shared clones. This chain is built from TRBV20-1 and TRBJ1-1; the best D guess is TRBD1, with 6 bases matching. The sequenced sample consisted of PBMCs or a T cell subset sorted from them (not recorded which). At the DNA level, the sequence is TGCAGTGCTAGAGAAGATAGGACAGTGAACACTGAAGCTTTCTTT. The encoded protein is CSAREDRTVNTEAFF.